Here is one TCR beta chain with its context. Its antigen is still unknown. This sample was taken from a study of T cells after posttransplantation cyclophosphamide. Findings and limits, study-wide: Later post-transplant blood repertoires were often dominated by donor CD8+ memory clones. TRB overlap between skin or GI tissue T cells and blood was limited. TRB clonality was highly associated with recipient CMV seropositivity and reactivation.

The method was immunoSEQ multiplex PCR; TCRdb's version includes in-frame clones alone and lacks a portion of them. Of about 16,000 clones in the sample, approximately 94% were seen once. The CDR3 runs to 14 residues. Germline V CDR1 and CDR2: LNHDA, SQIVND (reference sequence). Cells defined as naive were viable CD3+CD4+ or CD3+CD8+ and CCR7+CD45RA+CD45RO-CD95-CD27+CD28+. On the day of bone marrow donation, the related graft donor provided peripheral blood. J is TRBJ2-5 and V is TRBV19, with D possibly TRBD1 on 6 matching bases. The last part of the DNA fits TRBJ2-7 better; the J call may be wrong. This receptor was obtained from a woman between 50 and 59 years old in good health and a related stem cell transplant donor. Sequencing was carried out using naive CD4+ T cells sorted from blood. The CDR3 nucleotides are TGTGCCAGTAGTATACTCGGGACAAGATACGAGCAGTACTTC. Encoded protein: CASSILGTRYEQYF.